One sample yielded the 10 T cell receptor beta chains listed below, sequenced in a study of chemoradiotherapy in HPV16-positive cancers. Only in-frame clones appear in the TCRdb table, and some are missing; sequencing was by immunoSEQ multiplex PCR. The repertoire holds about 67,000 clones, with about nine tenths as singletons. The material sequenced was blood, taken from a patient who underwent chemoradiotherapy. Receptor source: a human donor with HPV-associated anogenital cancer.

V and J are TRBV4-2 and TRBJ2-3; no reliable D call. V lost 2 bases and J 6 bases, leaving 18 bases between the germline ends. The CDR3 has 16 residues. The germline CDR1 and CDR2 sequences are LGHNA and YNFKEQ. CDR3 amino acids: CASSQNIWDRSDTQYF. The CDR3 DNA is TGTGCCAGCAGCCAAAATATTTGGGATCGCAGCGATACGCAGTATTTT.

The chain joins TRBV28 to TRBJ2-1; 8 bases fit TRBD2. Germline CDR1 and CDR2: MDHEN and SYDVKM. The CDR3 spans 15 residues. Trimming took 10 bases from V and 3 from J; bases not matched to a gene: 11. The CDR3: CATTVGRAYYNEQFF. The CDR3 DNA is TGTGCCACCACGGTCGGGAGGGCCTACTACAATGAGCAGTTCTTC.

CDR3 in amino acids: CASSYSSYNSPLHF. DNA of the CDR3: TGTGCCAGCAGTTACTCCTCCTATAATTCACCCCTCCACTTT. The rearrangement uses TRBV6-5 and TRBJ1-6; D is uncertain. Germline CDR1 and CDR2: MNHEY and SVGAGI. The CDR3 contains 14 residues. The V and J ends lost 0 bases and 0 bases respectively, with 0 bases between them.

The CDR3 coding sequence is TGCGCCAGCAGTGATTTTCGGGGTGGTACGCAGTATTTT. This codes for CASSDFRGGTQYF. V usage is TRBV10-1 and J usage is TRBJ2-3; D may be TRBD2 (5 bases). With 3 bases removed from V and 8 bases from J, the gap between germline ends came to 12 bases. CDR3 length: 13 residues. Germline assignment: CDR1 WNHNN and CDR2 SYGVQD (reference sequence).

V gene TRBV5-1 combines with J gene TRBJ2-7; D is uncertain. V was shortened by 3 bases and J by 2 bases, with 3 bases between the two germline ends. This CDR3 spans 11 amino acids. Germline CDR1 and CDR2: SGHRS and YFSETQ. CDR3 sequence (DNA): TGCGCCAGCAGCTCAGCCTACGAGCAGTACTTC. This codes for CASSSAYEQYF.

This chain links TRBV6-4 with TRBJ2-3; no clear D. Germline CDR1 and CDR2: MRHNA and SNTAGT. There are 13 residues in the CDR3. The V gene lost 4 bases and the J gene lost 2 bases, with 7 bases spanning the gap. The CDR3 DNA sequence: TGTGCCAGCAGTGCTGGATACACAGATACGCAGTATTTT. This sequence encodes CASSAGYTDTQYF.

This clone is a singleton in its sample. The chain carries TRBV6-5 and TRBJ1-4; D is possibly TRBD1 (5 bases). V was cut by 0 bases and J by 6 bases, with 14 bases left in between. This CDR3 is 16 amino acids long. Germline CDR1 and CDR2: MNHEY and SVGAGI. This chain's CDR3 is CASSYSMRQGYEKLFF. The CDR3 coding sequence is TGTGCCAGCAGTTACTCGATGAGGCAGGGTTATGAAAAACTGTTTTTT.

CDR3 coding DNA: TGTGCCTGGGCGAGAGACGGCGGACCCTACGAGCAGTACTTC. Its protein product is CAWARDGGPYEQYF. The chain carries TRBV30 and TRBJ2-7; D not resolved. The CDR3 sequence is 14 residues long. Germline-derived CDR1 and CDR2 are GTSNPN and SVGIG (reference sequence). V lost 5 bases and J 2 bases, leaving 16 bases between the germline ends.

J is TRBJ1-2 and V is TRBV11-2; the match to TRBD1 covers 12 bases. The trim removed 5 bases at V and 4 bases at J, leaving 5 bases unmatched. CDR3 length: 15 residues. Germline CDR1 SGHAT, CDR2 FQNNGV. The CDR3 is CASSGTGGSSYGYTF. DNA for the CDR3: TGTGCCAGCAGCGGGACAGGGGGCAGCAGCTATGGCTACACCTTC.

The chain recombines TRBV21-1 with TRBJ2-7; the table gives TRBD1 as D, unverified against the DNA. TRBV21-1 is noted as a pseudogene. This CDR3 contains 14 residues. Written as DNA, the CDR3 is TGTGCCAGCTTCACAGGCTCCCTTCATCACGAGCAGTACTTC. Translated, it gives CASFTGSLHHEQYF.